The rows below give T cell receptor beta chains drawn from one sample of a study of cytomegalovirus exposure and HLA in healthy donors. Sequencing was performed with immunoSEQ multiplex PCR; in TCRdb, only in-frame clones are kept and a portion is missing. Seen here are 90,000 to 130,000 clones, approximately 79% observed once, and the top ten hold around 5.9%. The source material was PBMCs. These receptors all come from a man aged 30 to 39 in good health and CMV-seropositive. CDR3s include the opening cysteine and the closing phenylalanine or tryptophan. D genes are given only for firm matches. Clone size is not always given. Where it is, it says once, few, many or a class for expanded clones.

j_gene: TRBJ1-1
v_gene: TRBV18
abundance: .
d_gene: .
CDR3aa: CASSPQGNTEAFF
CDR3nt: TGTGCCAGCTCCCCCCAGGGTAACACTGAAGCTTTCTTT

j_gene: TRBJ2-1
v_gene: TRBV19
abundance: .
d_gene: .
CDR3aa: CASSREDGKQFF
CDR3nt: TGTGCCAGTAGTAGGGAGGACGGCAAGCAGTTCTTC

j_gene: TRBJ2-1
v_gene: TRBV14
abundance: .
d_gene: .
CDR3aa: CASSPGTSTYNEQFF
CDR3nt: TGTGCCAGCAGCCCCGGGACTTCTACCTACAATGAGCAGTTCTTC

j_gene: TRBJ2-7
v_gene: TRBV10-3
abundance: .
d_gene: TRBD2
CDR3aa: CAISDPRTSGGIYEQYF
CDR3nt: TGTGCCATCAGTGACCCAAGAACTAGCGGGGGCATCTACGAGCAGTACTTC

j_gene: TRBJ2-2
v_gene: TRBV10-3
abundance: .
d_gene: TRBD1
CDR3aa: CAITKGQGDGELFF
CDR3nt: TGTGCCATCACCAAGGGACAGGGTGACGGGGAGCTGTTTTTT

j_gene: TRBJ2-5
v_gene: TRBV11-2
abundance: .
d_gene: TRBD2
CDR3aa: CASSLGAGGPETQYF
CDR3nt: TGTGCCAGCAGCTTAGGGGCGGGGGGGCCGGAGACCCAGTACTTC

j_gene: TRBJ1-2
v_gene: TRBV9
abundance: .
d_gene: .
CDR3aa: CASSVDRTGGYTF
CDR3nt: TGTGCCAGCAGCGTAGACAGGACGGGTGGCTACACCTTC

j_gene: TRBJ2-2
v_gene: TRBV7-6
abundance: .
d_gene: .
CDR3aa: CASSLAQNTGELFF
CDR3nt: TGTGCCAGCAGCTTAGCACAGAACACCGGGGAGCTGTTTTTT

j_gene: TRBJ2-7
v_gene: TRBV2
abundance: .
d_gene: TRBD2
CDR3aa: CASSEGIAGALSYEQYF
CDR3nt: TGTGCCAGCAGTGAGGGTATAGCGGGGGCTCTCTCCTACGAGCAGTACTTC

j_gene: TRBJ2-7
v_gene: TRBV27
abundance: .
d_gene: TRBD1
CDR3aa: CASSVGTGGSHEQYF
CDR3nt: TGTGCCAGCAGTGTTGGGACAGGGGGCTCACACGAGCAGTACTTC

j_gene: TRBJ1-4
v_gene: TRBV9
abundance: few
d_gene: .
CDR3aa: CASSVKPGEKLFF
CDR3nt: TGTGCCAGCAGCGTAAAACCCGGGGAAAAACTGTTTTTT

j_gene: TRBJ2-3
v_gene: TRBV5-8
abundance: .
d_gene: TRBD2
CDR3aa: CASSLTTSGGWLGFDTQYF
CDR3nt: TGTGCCAGCAGCTTGACGACTAGCGGGGGGTGGTTAGGGTTTGATACGCAGTATTTT

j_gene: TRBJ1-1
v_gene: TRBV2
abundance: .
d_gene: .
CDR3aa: CASRTELNTEAFF
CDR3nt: TGTGCCAGCAGGACAGAATTGAACACTGAAGCTTTCTTT

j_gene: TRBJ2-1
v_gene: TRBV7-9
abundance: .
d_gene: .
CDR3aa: CASSPRAANNEQFF
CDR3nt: TGTGCCAGCAGCCCCAGGGCGGCTAACAATGAGCAGTTCTTC

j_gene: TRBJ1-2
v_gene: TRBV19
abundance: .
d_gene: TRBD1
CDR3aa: CASNQGAGGYTF
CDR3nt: TGTGCCAGTAACCAGGGGGCAGGTGGCTACACCTTC

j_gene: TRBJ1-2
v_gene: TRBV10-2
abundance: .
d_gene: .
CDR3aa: CASSPTGDGYTF
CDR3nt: TGCGCCAGCAGCCCGACGGGGGATGGCTACACCTTC

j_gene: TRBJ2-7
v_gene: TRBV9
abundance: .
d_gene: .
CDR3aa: CASSPHRDRYEQYF
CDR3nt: TGTGCCAGCAGCCCCCACAGGGACCGGTACGAGCAGTACTTC

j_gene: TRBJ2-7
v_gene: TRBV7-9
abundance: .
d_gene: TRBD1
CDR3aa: CASSLKGQGYEQYF
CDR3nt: TGTGCCAGCAGCTTAAAGGGACAGGGTTACGAGCAGTACTTC

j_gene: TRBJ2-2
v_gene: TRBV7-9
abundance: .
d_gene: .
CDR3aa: CLIGNTGELFF
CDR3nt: TGCTTGATCGGGAACACCGGGGAGCTGTTTTTT

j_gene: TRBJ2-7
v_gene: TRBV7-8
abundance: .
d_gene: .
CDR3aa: CASSSTRNSYEQYF
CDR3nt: TGTGCCAGCAGCTCGACTCGCAACTCCTACGAGCAGTACTTC

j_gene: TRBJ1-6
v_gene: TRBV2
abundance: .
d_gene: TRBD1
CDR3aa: CASSPRGTGLNNSPLHF
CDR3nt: TGTGCCAGCAGCCCTCGGGGGACAGGGCTCAATAATTCACCCCTCCACTTT

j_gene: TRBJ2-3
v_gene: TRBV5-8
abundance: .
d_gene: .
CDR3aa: CASSLWQSTDTQYF
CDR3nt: TGTGCCAGCAGCTTGTGGCAGAGCACAGATACGCAGTATTTT

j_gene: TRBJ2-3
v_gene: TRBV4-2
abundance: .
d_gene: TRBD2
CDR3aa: CASSPRLAGAETDTQYF
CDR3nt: TGTGCCAGCAGCCCCCGACTAGCGGGGGCGGAAACAGATACGCAGTATTTT

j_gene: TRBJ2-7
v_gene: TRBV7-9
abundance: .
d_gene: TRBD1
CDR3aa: CSSSPITGTEDYYEQYF
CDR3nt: TGTTCCAGCAGCCCCATCACCGGGACAGAGGATTACTACGAGCAGTACTTC

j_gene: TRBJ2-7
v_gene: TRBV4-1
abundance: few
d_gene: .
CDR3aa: CASSQEYSYEQYF
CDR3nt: TGCGCCAGCAGCCAAGAGTATTCCTACGAGCAGTACTTC

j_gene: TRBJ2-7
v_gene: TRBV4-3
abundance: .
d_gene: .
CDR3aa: CASSQVNPPGHNYEQYF
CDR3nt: TGCGCCAGCAGCCAAGTAAACCCGCCGGGACACAACTACGAGCAGTACTTC

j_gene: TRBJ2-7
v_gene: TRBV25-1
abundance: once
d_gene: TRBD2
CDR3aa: CASSIAGLEQYF
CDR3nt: TGTGCCAGCAGTATAGCGGGCCTCGAGCAGTACTTC

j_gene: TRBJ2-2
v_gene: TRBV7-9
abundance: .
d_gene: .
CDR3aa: CASSSGQNTGELFF
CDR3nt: TGTGCCAGCAGCTCGGGACAGAACACCGGGGAGCTGTTTTTT

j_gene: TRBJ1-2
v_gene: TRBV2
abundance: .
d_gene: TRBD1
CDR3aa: CASSTRDRGNYGYTF
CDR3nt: TGTGCCAGCAGTACCCGGGACAGGGGGAACTATGGCTACACCTTC

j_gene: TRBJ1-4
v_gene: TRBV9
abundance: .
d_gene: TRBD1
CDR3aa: CASSARGGAGEKLFF
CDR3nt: TGTGCCAGCAGCGCGAGAGGGGGCGCTGGGGAAAAACTGTTTTTT

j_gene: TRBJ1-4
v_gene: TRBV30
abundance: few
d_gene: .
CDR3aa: CAWSDLNEKLFF
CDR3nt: TGTGCCTGGAGTGACCTAAATGAAAAACTGTTTTTT

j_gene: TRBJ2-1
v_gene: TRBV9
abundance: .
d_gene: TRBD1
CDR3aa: CASSATGTVHYNEQFF
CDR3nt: TGTGCCAGCAGCGCCACCGGGACAGTGCACTACAATGAGCAGTTCTTC

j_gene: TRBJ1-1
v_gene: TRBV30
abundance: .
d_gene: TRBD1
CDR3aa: CAWSTGRTEAFF
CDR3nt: TGTGCCTGGTCGACAGGGCGCACTGAAGCTTTCTTT

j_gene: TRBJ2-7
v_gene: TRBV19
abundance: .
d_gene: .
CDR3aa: CASSIVGQNEQYF
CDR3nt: TGTGCCAGTAGTATAGTTGGGCAGAACGAGCAGTACTTC

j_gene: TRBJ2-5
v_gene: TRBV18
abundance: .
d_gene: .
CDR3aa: CASSPIPRGKGTQYF
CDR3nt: TGTGCCAGCTCACCAATTCCCCGGGGGAAGGGGACCCAGTACTTC

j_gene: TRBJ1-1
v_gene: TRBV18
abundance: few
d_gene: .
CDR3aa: CASSLEDTNTEAFF
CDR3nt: TGTGCCAGCTCACTAGAGGACACGAACACTGAAGCTTTCTTT

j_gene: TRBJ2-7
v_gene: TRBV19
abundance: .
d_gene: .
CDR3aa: CASSNSGYEQYF
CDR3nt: TGTGCCAGCTCGAACAGCGGCTACGAGCAGTACTTC

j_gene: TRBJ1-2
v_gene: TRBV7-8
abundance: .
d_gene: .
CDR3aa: CASSLASRGFDGYTF
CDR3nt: TGTGCCAGCAGCTTAGCAAGTAGGGGGTTCGATGGCTACACCTTC

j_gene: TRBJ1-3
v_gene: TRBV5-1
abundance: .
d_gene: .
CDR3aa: CASSPYTGNTIYF
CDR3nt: TGCGCCAGCAGCCCGTACACTGGAAACACCATATATTTT

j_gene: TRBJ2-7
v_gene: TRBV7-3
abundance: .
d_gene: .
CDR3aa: CASSLNPSGSYEQYF
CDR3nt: TGTGCCAGCAGCTTAAACCCGAGCGGGTCCTACGAGCAGTACTTC

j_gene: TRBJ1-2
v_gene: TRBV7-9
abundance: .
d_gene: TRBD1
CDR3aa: CASATGTYGYTF
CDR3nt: TGTGCCAGCGCGACAGGGACCTATGGCTACACCTTC

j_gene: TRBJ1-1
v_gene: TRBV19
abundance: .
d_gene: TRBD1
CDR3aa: CASSRPPKSGTGFAEAFF
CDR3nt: TGTGCCAGTAGTAGGCCCCCGAAGTCCGGGACAGGGTTCGCTGAAGCTTTCTTT

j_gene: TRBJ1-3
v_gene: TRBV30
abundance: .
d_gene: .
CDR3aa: CAWRGGTIGNTIYF
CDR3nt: TGTGCCTGGAGGGGTGGGACAATCGGAAACACCATATATTTT

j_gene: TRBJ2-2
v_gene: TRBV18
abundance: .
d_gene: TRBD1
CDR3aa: CASSLWTGNTGELFF
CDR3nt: TGTGCCAGCTCACTATGGACAGGGAACACCGGGGAGCTGTTTTTT

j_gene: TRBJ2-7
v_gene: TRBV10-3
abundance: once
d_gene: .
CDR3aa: CAISQGREQYF
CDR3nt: TGTGCCATCAGCCAGGGGCGCGAGCAGTACTTC

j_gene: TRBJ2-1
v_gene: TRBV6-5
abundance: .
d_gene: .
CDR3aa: CASSTRLTPVDEQFF
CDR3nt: TGTGCCAGCAGTACCCGACTAACCCCCGTGGATGAGCAGTTCTTC

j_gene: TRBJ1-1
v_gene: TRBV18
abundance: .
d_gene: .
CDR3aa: CASSPAGLGTEAFF
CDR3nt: TGTGCCAGCTCACCAGCAGGGCTCGGCACTGAAGCTTTCTTT

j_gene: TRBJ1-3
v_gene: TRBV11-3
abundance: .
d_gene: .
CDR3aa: CASSLDRRLPGNTIYF
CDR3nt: TGTGCCAGCAGCTTAGATCGGCGGCTCCCTGGAAACACCATATATTTT